This T cell receptor beta chain was sequenced in a study of cytomegalovirus exposure and HLA in healthy donors. On the study more broadly: A previous analysis identified 100 million to 120 million unique TCR beta sequences derived from some 170 million T cells. For the approximately 430 genotyped donors, roughly 81% fell within the Caucasian-associated ancestry cluster.

On this clone itself: No antigen is known for it.

The study's findings and limits: With high specificity and sensitivity, the classifier reportedly diagnosed cytomegalovirus status. It is likely that the observed cluster of highly shared sequence variants was a sequencing artifact.

Primers for the PCR totalled 60 Vbeta and 13 Jbeta. The method was immunoSEQ multiplex PCR; TCRdb's version includes in-frame clones alone and lacks a portion of them. The sample carries about 150,000 clones, around three quarters recorded once. The germline V gene encodes CDR1 MDHEN and CDR2 SYDVKM. The CDR3 is 13 amino acids. Trimming took off 3 bases at V and 4 bases at J, with 4 bases between the two ends. The V gene is TRBV28, the J gene TRBJ2-6, with D unclear. Material for sequencing was PBMCs. This receptor was obtained from a woman aged 50 to 65 in good health and CMV-seropositive. The CDR3 spells CASSLLGANVLTF. CDR3 nucleotides: TGTGCCAGCAGTTTGTTAGGGGCCAACGTCCTGACTTTC.